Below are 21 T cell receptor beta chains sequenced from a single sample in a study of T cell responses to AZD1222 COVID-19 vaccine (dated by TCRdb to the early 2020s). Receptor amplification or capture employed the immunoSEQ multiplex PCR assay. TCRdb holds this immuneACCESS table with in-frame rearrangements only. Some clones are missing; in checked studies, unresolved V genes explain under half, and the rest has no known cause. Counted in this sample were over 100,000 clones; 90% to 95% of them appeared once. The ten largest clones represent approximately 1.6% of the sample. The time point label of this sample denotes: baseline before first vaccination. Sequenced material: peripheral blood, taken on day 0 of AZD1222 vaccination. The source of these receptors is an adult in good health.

The CDR3 protein is CASSLDRFRNEQYF. The CDR3 DNA sequence: TGTGCCAGCAGCTTAGACAGGTTTAGAAACGAGCAGTACTTC. The chain recombines TRBV9 with TRBJ2-7, with D possibly matching TRBD1 (6 bases). The germline V gene encodes CDR1 SGDLS and CDR2 YYNGEE. The CDR3 length is 14 residues. With 4 bases removed from V and 5 bases from J, the gap between germline ends came to 16 bases.

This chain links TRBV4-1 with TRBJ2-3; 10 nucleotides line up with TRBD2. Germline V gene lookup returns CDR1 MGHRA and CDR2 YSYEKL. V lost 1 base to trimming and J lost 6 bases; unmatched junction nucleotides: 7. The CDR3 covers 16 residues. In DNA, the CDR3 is TGCGCCAGCAGCCAAGTCCCTAGCGGGGGCGGGGATACGCAGTATTTT. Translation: CASSQVPSGGGDTQYF.

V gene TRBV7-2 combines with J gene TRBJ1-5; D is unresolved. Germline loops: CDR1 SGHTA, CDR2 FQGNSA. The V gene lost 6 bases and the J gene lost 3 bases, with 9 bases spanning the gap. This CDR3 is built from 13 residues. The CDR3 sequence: CASRLQDNQPQHF. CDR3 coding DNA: TGTGCCAGCAGGTTACAAGACAATCAGCCCCAGCATTTT.

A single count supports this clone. This CDR3 is CASSQQATGSTDTQYF. The CDR3 region has the DNA TGTGCCAGCAGCCAACAGGCCACAGGGAGCACAGATACGCAGTATTTT. V is TRBV9 and J is TRBJ2-3; D perhaps matches TRBD1 (6 bases). This CDR3 is 16 amino acids long. CDR1 and CDR2 (germline): SGDLS, YYNGEE. Trimming shortened V by 4 bases and J by 0 bases, and 15 bases separated the two germline ends.

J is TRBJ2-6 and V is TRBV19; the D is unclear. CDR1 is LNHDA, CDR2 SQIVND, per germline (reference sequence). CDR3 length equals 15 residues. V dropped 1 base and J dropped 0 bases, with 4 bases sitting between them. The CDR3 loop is CASSIGGSGANVLTF. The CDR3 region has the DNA TGTGCCAGTAGTATAGGTGGCTCTGGGGCCAACGTCCTGACTTTC.

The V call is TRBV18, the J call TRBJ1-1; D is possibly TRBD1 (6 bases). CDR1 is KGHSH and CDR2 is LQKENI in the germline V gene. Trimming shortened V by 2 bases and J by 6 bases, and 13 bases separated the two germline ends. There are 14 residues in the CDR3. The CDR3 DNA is TGTGCCAGCTCACCAAATCCCCAGGGGCCTGAAGCTTTCTTT. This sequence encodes CASSPNPQGPEAFF.

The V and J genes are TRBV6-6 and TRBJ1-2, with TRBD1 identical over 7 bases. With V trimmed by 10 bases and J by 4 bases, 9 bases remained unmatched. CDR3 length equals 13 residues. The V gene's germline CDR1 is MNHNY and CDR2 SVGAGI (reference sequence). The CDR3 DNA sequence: TGTGCCACCGACAGGGCCGAGGGCTATGGCTACACCTTC. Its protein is CATDRAEGYGYTF.

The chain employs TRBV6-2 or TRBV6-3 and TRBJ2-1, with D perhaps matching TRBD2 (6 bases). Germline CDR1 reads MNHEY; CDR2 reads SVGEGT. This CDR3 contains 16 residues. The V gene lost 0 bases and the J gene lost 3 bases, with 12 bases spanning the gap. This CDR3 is CASSYSRDSYYNEQFF. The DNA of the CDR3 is TGTGCCAGCAGTTACTCGAGGGACTCCTACTACAATGAGCAGTTCTTC.

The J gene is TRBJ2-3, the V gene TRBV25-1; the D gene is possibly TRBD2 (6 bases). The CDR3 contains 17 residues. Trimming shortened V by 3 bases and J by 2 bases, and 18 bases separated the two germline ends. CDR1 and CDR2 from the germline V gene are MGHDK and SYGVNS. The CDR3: CASSDAGTPVPTDTQYF. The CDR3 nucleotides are TGTGCCAGCAGTGACGCCGGGACTCCCGTTCCCACAGATACGCAGTATTTT.

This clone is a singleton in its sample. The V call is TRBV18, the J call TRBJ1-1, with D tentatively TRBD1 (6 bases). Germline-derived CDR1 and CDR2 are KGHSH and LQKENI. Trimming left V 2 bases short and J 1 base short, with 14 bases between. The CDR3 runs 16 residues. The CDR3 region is CASSPERGSENTEAFF. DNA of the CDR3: TGTGCCAGCTCACCAGAAAGGGGGAGCGAGAACACTGAAGCTTTCTTT.

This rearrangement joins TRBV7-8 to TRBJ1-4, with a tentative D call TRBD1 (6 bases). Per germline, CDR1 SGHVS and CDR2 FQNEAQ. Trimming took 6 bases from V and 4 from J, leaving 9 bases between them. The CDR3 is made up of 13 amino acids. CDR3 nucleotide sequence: TGTGCCAGCAGAGGGGGGATTAATGAAAAACTGTTTTTT. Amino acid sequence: CASRGGINEKLFF. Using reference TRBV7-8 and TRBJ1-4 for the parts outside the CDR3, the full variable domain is GAGVSQSPRYKVAKRGQDVALRCDPISGHVSLFWYQQALGQGPEFLTYFQNEAQLDKSGLPSDRFFAERPEGSVSTLKIQRTQQEDSAVYLCASRGGINEKLFFGSGTQLSVL.

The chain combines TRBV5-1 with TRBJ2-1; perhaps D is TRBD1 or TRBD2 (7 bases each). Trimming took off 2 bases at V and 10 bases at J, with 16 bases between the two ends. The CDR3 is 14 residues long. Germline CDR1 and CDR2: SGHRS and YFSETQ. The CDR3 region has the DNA TGCGCCAGCAGCTTAAGCGGGACAGTCGGGGAGCAGTTCTTC. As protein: CASSLSGTVGEQFF. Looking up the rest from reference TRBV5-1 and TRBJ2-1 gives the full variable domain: KAGVTQTPRYLIKTRGQQVTLSCSPISGHRSVSWYQQTPGQGLQFLFEYFSETQRNKGNFPGRFSGRQFSNSRSEMNVSTLELGDSALYLCASSLSGTVGEQFFGPGTRLTVL.

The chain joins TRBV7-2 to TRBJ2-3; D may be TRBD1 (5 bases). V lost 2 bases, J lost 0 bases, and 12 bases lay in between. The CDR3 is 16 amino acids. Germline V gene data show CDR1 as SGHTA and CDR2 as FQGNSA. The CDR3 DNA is TGTGCCAGCAGCTTACCGTACCCAGGGAGCACAGATACGCAGTATTTT. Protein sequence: CASSLPYPGSTDTQYF.

The CDR3 region is CASSSPYEQYF. The CDR3 region has the DNA TGTGCCAGCAGCTCCCCCTACGAGCAGTACTTC. V gene TRBV12-3 or TRBV12-4 combines with J gene TRBJ2-7; D remains unclear. This CDR3 comprises 11 residues. V shed 6 bases and J shed 2 bases, with 5 bases lying between them.

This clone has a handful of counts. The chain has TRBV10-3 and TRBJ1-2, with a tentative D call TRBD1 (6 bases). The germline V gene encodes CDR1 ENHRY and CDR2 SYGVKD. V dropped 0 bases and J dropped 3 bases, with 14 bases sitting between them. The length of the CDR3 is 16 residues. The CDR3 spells CAISESGGRVDYGYTF. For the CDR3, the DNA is TGTGCCATCAGTGAGTCTGGGGGGCGAGTCGACTATGGCTACACCTTC.

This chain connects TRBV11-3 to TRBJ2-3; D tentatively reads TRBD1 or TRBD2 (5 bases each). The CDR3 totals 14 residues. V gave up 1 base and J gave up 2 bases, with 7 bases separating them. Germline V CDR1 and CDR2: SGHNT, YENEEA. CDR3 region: CASSLGGTTDTQYF. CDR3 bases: TGTGCCAGCAGCTTAGGGGGGACCACAGATACGCAGTATTTT.

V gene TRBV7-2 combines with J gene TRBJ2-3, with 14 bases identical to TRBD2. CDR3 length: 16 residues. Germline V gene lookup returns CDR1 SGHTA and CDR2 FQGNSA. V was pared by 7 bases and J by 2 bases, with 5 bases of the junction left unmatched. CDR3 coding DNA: TGTGCCAGCATCAAGACTAGCGGGGGGGCCACAGATACGCAGTATTTT. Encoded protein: CASIKTSGGATDTQYF.

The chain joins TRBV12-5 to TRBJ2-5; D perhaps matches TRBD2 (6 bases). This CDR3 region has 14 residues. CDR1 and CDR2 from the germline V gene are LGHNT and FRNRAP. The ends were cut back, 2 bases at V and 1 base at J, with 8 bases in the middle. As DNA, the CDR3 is TGTGCTAGTGGTTTGCATAGCGGCCAAGAGACCCAGTACTTC. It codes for CASGLHSGQETQYF.

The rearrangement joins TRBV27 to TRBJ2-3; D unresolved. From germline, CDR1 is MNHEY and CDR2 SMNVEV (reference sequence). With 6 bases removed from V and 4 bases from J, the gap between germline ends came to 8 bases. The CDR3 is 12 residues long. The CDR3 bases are TGTGCCAGCAGGTTTCAGGCAGATACGCAGTATTTT. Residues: CASRFQADTQYF.

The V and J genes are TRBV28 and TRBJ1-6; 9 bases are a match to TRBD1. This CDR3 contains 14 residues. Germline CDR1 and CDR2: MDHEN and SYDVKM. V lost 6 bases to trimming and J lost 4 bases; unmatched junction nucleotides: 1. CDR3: CASRQGAYNSPLHF. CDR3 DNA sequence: TGTGCCAGCAGACAGGGGGCATATAATTCACCCCTCCACTTT.

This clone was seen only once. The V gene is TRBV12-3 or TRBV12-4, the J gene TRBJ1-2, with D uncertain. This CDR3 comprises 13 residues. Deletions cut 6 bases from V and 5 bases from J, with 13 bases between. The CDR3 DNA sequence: TGTGCCAGCAGCGAAATAAGAGAGTATGGCTACACCTTC. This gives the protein CASSEIREYGYTF.